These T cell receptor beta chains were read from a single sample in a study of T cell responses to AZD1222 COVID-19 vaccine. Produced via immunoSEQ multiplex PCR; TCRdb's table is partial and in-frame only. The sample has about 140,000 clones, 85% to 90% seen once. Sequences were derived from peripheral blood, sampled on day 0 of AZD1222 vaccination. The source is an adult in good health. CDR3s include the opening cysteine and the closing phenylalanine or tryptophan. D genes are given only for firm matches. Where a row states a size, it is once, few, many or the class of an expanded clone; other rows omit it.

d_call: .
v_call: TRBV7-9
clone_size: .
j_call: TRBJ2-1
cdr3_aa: CASSLLANEQFF
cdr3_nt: TGTGCCAGCAGCCTTCTAGCAAATGAGCAGTTCTTC

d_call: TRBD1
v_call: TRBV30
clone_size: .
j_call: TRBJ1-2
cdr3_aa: CAWPGGLYGYTF
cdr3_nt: TGTGCCTGGCCAGGGGGCCTCTATGGCTACACCTTC

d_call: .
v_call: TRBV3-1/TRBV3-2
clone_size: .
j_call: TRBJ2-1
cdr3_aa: CASSQDDKGNEQFF
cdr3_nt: TGTGCCAGCAGCCAAGATGACAAGGGTAATGAGCAGTTCTTC

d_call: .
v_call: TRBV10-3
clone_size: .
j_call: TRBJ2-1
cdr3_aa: CAIRDRVVSGVDEQFF
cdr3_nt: TGTGCCATCAGGGACAGGGTCGTTAGCGGGGTCGATGAGCAGTTCTTC

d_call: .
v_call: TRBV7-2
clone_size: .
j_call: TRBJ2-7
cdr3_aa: CASSPDLGLSFYEQYF
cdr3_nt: TGTGCCAGCAGCCCCGATTTGGGTCTCTCCTTCTACGAGCAGTACTTC

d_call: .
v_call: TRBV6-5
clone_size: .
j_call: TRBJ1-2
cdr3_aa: CASRQGLNYGYTF
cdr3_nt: TGTGCCAGCCGGCAGGGACTTAACTATGGCTACACCTTC

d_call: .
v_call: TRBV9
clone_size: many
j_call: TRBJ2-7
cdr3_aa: CASSEGYSSSYEQYF
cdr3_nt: TGTGCCAGCAGCGAGGGGTATAGTAGCTCCTACGAGCAGTACTTC

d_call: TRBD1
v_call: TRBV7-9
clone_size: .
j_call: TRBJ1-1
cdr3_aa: CASSLGGGTVEAFF
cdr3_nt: TGTGCCAGCAGCTTAGGCGGCGGGACAGTCGAAGCTTTCTTT

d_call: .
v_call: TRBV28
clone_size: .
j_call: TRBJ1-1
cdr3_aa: CASSFGVGEAFF
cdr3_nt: TGTGCCAGCAGTTTTGGCGTAGGTGAAGCTTTCTTT

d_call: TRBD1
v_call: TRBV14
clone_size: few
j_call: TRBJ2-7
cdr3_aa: CASSRKLIDRVIRHEQYF
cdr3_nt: TGTGCCAGCAGCCGAAAATTAATAGACAGGGTAATCCGCCACGAGCAGTACTTC

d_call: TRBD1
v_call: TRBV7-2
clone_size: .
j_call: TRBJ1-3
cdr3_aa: CASSETGTGAEAIYF
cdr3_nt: TGTGCCAGCAGCGAGACCGGGACAGGGGCCGAGGCCATATATTTT

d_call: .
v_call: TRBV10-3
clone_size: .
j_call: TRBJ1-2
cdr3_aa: CAISESPGGLKGIGYTF
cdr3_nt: TGTGCCATCAGTGAGTCACCAGGCGGACTTAAGGGCATAGGCTACACCTTC

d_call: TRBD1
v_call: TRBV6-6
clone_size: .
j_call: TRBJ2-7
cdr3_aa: CASSYSWDRVNEQYF
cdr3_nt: TGTGCCAGCAGTTACTCGTGGGACAGGGTGAACGAGCAGTACTTC

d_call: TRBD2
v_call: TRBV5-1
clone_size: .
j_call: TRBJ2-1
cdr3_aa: CASSFLAGENEQFF
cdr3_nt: TGCGCCAGCAGCTTCCTAGCGGGTGAAAATGAGCAGTTCTTC

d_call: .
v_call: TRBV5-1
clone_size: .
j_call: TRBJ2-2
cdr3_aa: CASSLGTGVFTGELFF
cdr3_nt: TGCGCCAGCAGCCTCGGGACGGGAGTGTTCACCGGGGAGCTGTTTTTT

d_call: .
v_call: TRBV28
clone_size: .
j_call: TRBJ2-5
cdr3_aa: CASRRVRDGSLQETQYF
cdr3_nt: TGTGCCAGCAGACGGGTCCGGGACGGGTCTTTGCAAGAGACCCAGTACTTC

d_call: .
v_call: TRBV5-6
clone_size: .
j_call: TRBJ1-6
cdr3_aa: CASSPITAPNNSPLHF
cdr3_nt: TGTGCCAGCAGCCCCATTACGGCGCCGAATAATTCACCCCTCCACTTT

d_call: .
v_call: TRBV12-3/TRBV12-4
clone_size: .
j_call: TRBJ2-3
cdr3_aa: CASTIGDPDTQYF
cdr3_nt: TGTGCCAGCACTATCGGGGATCCGGATACGCAGTATTTT

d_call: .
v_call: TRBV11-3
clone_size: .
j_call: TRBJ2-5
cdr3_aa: CASSLNRQEETQYF
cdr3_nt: TGTGCCAGCAGCTTGAACAGGCAAGAGGAGACCCAGTACTTC

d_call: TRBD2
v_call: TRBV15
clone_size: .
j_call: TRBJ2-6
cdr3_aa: CATSGGGSSGANVLTF
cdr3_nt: TGTGCCACCAGCGGGGGAGGGAGCTCTGGGGCCAACGTCCTGACTTTC

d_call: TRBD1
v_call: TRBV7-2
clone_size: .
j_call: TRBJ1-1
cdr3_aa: CASSSQGSTEAFF
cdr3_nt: TGTGCCAGCAGCTCACAGGGGAGCACTGAAGCTTTCTTT

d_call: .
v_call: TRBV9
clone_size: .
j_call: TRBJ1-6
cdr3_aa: CASSVGGTLTSPLHF
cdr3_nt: TGTGCCAGCAGCGTAGGCGGGACGCTTACTTCACCCCTCCACTTT

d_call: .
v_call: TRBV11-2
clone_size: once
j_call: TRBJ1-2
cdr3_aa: CASTVGIAGYTF
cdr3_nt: TGTGCCAGCACAGTAGGAATCGCTGGCTACACCTTC

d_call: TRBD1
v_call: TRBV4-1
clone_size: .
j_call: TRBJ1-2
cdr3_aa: CASSSPGQGDYGYTF
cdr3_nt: TGCGCCAGCAGCTCGCCGGGACAGGGTGACTATGGCTACACCTTC

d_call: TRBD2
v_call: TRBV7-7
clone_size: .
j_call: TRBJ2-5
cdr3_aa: CASSPRLAGASQETQYF
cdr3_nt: TGTGCCAGCAGCCCCCGGCTAGCGGGGGCCTCGCAGGAGACCCAGTACTTC

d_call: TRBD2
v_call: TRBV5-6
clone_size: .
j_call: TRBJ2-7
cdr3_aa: CASSWASGDWYEQYF
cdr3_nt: TGTGCCAGCAGCTGGGCTAGCGGGGATTGGTACGAGCAGTACTTC

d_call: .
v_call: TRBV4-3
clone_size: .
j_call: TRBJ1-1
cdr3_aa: CASSQGQGQDTEAFF
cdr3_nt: TGCGCCAGCAGCCAAGGTCAGGGTCAGGACACTGAAGCTTTCTTT

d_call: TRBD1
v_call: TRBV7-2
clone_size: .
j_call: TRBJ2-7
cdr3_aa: CASSLARTGRPSYEQYF
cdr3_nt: TGTGCCAGCAGCTTAGCGAGGACAGGGCGACCTTCCTACGAGCAGTACTTC

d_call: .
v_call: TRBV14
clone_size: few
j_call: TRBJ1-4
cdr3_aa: CASSLGLYEKLFF
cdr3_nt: TGTGCCAGCAGCCTGGGCCTTTATGAAAAACTGTTTTTT

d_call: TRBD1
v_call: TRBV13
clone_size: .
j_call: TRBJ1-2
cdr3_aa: CASSLGLGQGVSYGYTF
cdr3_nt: TGTGCCAGCAGCTTAGGCCTGGGACAGGGGGTGTCTTATGGCTACACCTTC

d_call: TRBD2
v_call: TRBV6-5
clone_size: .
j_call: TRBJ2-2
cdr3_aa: CASSTLAVNTGELFF
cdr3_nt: TGTGCCAGCAGTACACTAGCGGTAAACACCGGGGAGCTGTTTTTT

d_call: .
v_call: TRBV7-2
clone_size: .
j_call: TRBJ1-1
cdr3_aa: CASSKETLSGTEAFF
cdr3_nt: TGTGCCAGCAGCAAGGAAACCTTATCGGGCACTGAAGCTTTCTTT

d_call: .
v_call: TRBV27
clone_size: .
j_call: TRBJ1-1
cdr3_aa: CASSSTNTGLNTEAFF
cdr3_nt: TGTGCCAGCAGCTCAACTAATACAGGGTTGAACACTGAAGCTTTCTTT

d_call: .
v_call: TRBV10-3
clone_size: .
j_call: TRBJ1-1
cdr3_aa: CAISEPPGVEAFF
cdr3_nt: TGTGCCATCAGTGAACCGCCAGGGGTTGAAGCTTTCTTT

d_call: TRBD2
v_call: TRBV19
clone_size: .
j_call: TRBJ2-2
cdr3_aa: CASSIVAGGDTGELFF
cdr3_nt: TGTGCCAGTAGTATTGTAGCGGGAGGGGACACCGGGGAGCTGTTTTTT

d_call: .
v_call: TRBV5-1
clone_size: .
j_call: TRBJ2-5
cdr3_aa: CASSLDRVPQETQYF
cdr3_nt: TGCGCCAGCAGCTTGGACAGGGTACCGCAAGAGACCCAGTACTTC

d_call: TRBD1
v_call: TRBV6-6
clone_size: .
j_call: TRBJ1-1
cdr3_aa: CASSTRQGAYAFF
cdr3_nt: TGTGCCAGCAGTACCCGACAGGGGGCGTATGCTTTCTTT

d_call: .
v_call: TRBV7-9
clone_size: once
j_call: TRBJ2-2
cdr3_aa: CASSLSVLTGELFF
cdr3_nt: TGTGCCAGCAGCTTATCGGTACTCACCGGGGAGCTGTTTTTT

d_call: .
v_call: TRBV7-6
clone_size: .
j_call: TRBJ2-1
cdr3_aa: CASSLGMRETGDEQFF
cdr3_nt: TGTGCCAGCAGCTTAGGCATGAGAGAGACCGGCGATGAGCAGTTCTTC

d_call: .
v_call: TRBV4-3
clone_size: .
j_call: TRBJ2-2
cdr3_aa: CASSQNPSPGELFF
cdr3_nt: TGCGCCAGCAGCCAAAACCCCTCCCCCGGGGAGCTGTTTTTT

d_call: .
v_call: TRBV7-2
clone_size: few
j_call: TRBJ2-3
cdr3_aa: CASSWADTQYF
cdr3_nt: TGTGCCAGCAGCTGGGCGGATACGCAGTATTTT

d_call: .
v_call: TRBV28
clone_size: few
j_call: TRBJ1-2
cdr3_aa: CASIWSGFENYGYTF
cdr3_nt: TGTGCCAGCATATGGTCAGGGTTTGAAAACTATGGCTACACCTTC

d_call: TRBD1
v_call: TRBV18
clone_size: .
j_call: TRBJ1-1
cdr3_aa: CASSPFTGDNTEAFF
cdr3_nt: TGTGCCAGCTCACCATTTACAGGGGATAACACTGAAGCTTTCTTT

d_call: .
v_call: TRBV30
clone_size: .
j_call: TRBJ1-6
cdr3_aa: CAWSLGTSPLHF
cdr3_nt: TGTGCCTGGAGTCTGGGGACTTCACCCCTCCACTTT

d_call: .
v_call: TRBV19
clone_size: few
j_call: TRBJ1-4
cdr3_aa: CASSIGQPIEKLFF
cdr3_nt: TGTGCCAGTAGTATTGGACAGCCGATTGAAAAACTGTTTTTT

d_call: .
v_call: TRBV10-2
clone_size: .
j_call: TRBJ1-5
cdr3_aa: CASSESVNQPQHF
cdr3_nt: TGCGCCAGCAGTGAGTCTGTCAATCAGCCCCAGCATTTT

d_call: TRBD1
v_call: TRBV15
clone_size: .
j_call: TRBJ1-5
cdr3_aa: CATSRGRQGAEQPQHF
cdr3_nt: TGTGCCACCAGCAGGGGTAGACAGGGGGCAGAGCAGCCCCAGCATTTT

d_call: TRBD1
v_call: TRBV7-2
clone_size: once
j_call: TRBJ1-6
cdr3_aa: CASNEMTGGYSPLHF
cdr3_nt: TGTGCCAGCAACGAAATGACAGGGGGCTATTCACCCCTCCACTTT

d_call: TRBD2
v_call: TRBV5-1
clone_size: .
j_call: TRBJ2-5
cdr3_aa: CASSLIGLEEETQYF
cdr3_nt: TGCGCCAGCAGCTTGATTGGACTAGAGGAAGAGACCCAGTACTTC

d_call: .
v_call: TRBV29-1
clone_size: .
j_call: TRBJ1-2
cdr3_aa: CSVERLNYGYTF
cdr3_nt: TGCAGCGTTGAAAGGTTAAACTATGGCTACACCTTC

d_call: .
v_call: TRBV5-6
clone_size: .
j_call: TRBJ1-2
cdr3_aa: CASSTAGGLNYGYTF
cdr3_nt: TGTGCCAGCAGCACGGCGGGGGGGCTGAACTATGGCTACACCTTC

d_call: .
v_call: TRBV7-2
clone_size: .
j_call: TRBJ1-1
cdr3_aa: CASKTGFGSEAFF
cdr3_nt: TGTGCCAGTAAGACAGGCTTCGGCTCTGAAGCTTTCTTT

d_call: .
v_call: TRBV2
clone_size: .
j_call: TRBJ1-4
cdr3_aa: CASVPAGETNEKLFF
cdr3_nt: TGTGCCAGCGTACCCGCGGGGGAAACTAATGAAAAACTGTTTTTT

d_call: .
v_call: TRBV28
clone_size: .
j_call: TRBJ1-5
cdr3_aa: CASSLRQTRGSQPQHF
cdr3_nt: TGTGCCAGCAGTTTGAGGCAGACTCGTGGAAGTCAGCCCCAGCATTTT

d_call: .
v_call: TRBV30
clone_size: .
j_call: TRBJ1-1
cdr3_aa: CAWRGPSFSVFF
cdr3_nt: TGTGCCTGGCGAGGGCCGAGTTTTTCGGTTTTCTTT

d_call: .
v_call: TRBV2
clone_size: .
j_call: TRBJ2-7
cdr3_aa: CASRGDLGEQYF
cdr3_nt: TGTGCCAGCAGGGGGGACTTAGGGGAGCAGTACTTC

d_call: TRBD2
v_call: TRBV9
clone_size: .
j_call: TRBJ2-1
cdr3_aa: CASSPGLAGEQFF
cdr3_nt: TGTGCCAGCAGCCCCGGACTAGCGGGGGAGCAGTTCTTC